Here is one T cell receptor (beta chain) with its context. The data were taken from a study of blood T cell repertoires in COVID-19. The overall study: Donors in the United States, Italy and Spain gave samples during acute or convalescent COVID-19. In each case, the material was cDNA or gDNA derived from T cells, B-cell-depleted T cells, or PBMCs.

In the original processing: Reference gene primer amplification in the assay estimated nucleated cell counts. Generated by immunoSEQ multiplex PCR, the TCRdb table keeps only in-frame clones and is missing some. V, J and clone size are those of that table, while D and trimming were read from the DNA. The table has around 70,000 clones, under 90% seen once. The V segment lost 4 bases and the J segment 4 bases; nucleotides outside the gene matches: 12. The CDR3 covers 16 residues. Germline CDR1 SGHDN, CDR2 FVKESK. The rearrangement joins TRBV14 to TRBJ2-5, with 7 bases that match TRBD1. Material for sequencing was peripheral blood. This clonotype was sampled from a man in his 70s who had recovered from COVID-19. CDR3 nucleotide sequence: TGTGCCAGCAGCCCCTGGGACAGACCCAGAGGAGAGACCCAGTACTTC. Residues: CASSPWDRPRGETQYF.